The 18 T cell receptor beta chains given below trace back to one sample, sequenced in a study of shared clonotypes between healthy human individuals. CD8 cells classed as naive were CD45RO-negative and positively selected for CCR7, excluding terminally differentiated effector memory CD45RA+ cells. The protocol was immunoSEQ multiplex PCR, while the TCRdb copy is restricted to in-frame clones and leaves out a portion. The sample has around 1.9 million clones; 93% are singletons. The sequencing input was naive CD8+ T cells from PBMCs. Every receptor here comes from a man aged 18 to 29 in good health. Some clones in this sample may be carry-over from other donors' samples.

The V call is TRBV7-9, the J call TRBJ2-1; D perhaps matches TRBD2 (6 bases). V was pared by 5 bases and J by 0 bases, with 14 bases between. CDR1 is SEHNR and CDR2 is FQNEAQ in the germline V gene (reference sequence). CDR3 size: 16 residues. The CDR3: CASSPLAGISYNEQFF. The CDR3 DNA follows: TGTGCCAGCAGCCCACTTGCGGGGATCTCCTACAATGAGCAGTTCTTC. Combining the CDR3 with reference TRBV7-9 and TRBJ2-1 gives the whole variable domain DTGVSQNPRHKITKRGQNVTFRCDPISEHNRLYWYRQTLGQGPEFLTYFQNEAQLEKSRLLSDRFSAERPKGSFSTLEIQRTEQGDSAMYLCASSPLAGISYNEQFFGPGTRLTVL.

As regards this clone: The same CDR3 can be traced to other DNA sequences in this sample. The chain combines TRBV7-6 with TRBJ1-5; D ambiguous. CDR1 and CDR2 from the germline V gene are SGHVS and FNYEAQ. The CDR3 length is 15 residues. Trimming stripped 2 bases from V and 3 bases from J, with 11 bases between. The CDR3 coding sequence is TGTGCCAGCAGCTTATTGGGAGGGCCCAATCAGCCCCAGCATTTT. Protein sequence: CASSLLGGPNQPQHF.

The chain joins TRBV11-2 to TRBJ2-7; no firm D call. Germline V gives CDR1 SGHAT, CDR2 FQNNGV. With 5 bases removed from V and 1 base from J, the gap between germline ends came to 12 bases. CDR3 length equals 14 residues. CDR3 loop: CASSIGRTSYEQYF. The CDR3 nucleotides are TGTGCCAGCAGCATCGGTAGAACGTCCTACGAGCAGTACTTC.

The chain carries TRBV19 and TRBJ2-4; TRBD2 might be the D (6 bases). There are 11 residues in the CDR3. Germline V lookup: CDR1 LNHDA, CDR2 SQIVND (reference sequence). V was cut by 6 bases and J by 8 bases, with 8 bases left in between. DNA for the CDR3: TGTGCCAGTAGAAGCGGGCACATTCAGTACTTC. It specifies CASRSGHIQYF. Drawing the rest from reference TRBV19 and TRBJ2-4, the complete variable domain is DGGITQSPKYLFRKEGQNVTLSCEQNLNHDAMYWYRQDPGQGLRLIYYSQIVNDFQKGDIAEGYSVSREKKESFPLTVTSAQKNPTAFYLCASRSGHIQYFGAGTRLSVL.

CDR3 sequence: CAIGSWREVAGNTIYF. The CDR3 DNA reads TGTGCCATCGGCAGCTGGAGGGAGGTTGCTGGAAACACCATATATTTT. The chain joins TRBV28 to TRBJ1-3; D is uncertain. Germline CDR1 MDHEN, CDR2 SYDVKM. This CDR3 comprises 16 residues. V was cut by 10 bases and J by 2 bases, with 21 bases left in between.

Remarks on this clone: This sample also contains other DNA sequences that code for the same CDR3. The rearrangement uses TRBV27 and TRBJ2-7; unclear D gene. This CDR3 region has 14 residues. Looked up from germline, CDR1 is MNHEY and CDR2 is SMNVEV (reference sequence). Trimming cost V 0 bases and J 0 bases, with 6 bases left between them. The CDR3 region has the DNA TGTGCCAGCAGTTTATCTGGCGACTCCTACGAGCAGTACTTC. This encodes CASSLSGDSYEQYF.

This CDR3 is CASSQEWTVTSGNTIYF. The CDR3 DNA reads TGCGCCAGCAGCCAAGAGTGGACGGTCACCTCTGGAAACACCATATATTTT. The J gene is TRBJ1-3, the V gene TRBV4-3; no definite D call. Per the germline V gene, CDR1 is LGHNA and CDR2 is YSLEER. The CDR3 runs to 17 residues. V was pared by 0 bases and J by 0 bases, with 12 bases between.

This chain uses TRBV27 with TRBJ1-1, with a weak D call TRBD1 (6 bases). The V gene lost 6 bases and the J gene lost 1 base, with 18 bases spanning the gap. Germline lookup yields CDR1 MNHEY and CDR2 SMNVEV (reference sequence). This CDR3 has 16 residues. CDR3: CASSDRQAAGNTEAFF. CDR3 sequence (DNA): TGTGCCAGCAGCGACAGACAGGCGGCCGGGAACACTGAAGCTTTCTTT.

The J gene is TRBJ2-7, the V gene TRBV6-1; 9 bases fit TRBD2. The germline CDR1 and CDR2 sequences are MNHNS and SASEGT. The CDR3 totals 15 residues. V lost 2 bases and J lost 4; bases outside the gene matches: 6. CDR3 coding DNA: TGTGCCAGCAGTGAATCCGGGACTAGCTCGTACGAGCAGTACTTC. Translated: CASSESGTSSYEQYF.

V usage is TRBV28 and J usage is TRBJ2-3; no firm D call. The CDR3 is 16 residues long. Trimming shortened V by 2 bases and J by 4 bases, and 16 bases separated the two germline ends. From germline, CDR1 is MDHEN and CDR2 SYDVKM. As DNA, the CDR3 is TGTGCCAGCAGTTTAACCGCTATGGGGTCGGCAGATACGCAGTATTTT. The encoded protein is CASSLTAMGSADTQYF.

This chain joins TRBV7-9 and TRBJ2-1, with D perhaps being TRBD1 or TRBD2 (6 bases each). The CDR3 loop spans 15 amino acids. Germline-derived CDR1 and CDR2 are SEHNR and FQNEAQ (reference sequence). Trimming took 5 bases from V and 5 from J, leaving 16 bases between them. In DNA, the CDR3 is TGTGCCAGCAGCCCCGAGGCAGGGGAGGACAATGAGCAGTTCTTC. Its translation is CASSPEAGEDNEQFF. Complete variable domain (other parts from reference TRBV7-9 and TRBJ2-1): DTGVSQNPRHKITKRGQNVTFRCDPISEHNRLYWYRQTLGQGPEFLTYFQNEAQLEKSRLLSDRFSAERPKGSFSTLEIQRTEQGDSAMYLCASSPEAGEDNEQFFGPGTRLTVL.

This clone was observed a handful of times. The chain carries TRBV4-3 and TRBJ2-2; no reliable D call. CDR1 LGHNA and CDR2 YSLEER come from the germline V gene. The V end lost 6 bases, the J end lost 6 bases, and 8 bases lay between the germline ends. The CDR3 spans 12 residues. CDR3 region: CASSTVAGELFF. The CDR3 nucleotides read TGCGCCAGCAGTACCGTGGCCGGGGAGCTGTTTTTT.

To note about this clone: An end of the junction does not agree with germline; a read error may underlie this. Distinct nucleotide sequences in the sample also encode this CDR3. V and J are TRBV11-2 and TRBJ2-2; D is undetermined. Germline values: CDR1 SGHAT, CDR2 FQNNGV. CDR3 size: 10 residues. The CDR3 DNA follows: TGTGCCAGCAGCTCCGGTGAGCTGTTTTTT. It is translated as CASSSGELFF.

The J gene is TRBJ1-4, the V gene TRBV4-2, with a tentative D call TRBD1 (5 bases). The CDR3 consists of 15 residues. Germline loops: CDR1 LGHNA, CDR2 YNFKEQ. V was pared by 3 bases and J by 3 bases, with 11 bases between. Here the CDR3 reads CASSQGGGANEKLFF. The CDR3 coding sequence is TGTGCCAGCAGCCAGGGCGGGGGAGCTAATGAAAAACTGTTTTTT.

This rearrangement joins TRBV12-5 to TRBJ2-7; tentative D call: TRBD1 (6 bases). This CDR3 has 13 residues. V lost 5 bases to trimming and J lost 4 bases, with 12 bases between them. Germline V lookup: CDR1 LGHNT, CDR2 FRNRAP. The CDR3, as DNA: TGTGCTAGTGGTACCTCGGGACATTACGAGCAGTACTTC. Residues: CASGTSGHYEQYF.

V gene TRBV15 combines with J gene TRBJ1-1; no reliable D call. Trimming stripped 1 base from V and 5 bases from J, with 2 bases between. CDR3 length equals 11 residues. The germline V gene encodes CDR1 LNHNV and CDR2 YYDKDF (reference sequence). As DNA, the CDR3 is TGTGCCACCAGCAGAGGGACTGAAGCTTTCTTT. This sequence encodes CATSRGTEAFF.

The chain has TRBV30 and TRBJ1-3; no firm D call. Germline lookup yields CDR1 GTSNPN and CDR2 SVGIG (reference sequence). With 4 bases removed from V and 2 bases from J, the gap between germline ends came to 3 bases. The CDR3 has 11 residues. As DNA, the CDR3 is TGTGCCTGGACCCCTGGAAACACCATATATTTT. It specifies CAWTPGNTIYF.

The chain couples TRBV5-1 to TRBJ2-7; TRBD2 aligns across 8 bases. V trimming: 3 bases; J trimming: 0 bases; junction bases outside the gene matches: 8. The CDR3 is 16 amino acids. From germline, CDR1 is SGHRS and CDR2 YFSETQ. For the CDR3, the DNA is TGCGCCAGCAGCTCCATAGCGGGGAGGAGCTCCTACGAGCAGTACTTC. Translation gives CASSSIAGRSSYEQYF. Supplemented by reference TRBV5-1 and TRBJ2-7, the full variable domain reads KAGVTQTPRYLIKTRGQQVTLSCSPISGHRSVSWYQQTPGQGLQFLFEYFSETQRNKGNFPGRFSGRQFSNSRSEMNVSTLELGDSALYLCASSSIAGRSSYEQYFGPGTRLTVT.